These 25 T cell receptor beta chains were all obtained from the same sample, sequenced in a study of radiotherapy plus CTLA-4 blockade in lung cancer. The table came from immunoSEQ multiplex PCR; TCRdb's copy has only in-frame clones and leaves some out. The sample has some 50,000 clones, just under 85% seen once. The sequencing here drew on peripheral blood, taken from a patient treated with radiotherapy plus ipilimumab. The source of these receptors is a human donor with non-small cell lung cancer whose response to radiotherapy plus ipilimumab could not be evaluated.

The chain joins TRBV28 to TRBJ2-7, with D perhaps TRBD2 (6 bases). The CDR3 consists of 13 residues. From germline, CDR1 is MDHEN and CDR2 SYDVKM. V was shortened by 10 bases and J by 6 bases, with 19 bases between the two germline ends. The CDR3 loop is CAIRSTPGVEQYF. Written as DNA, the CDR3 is TGTGCCATCAGATCGACGCCGGGGGTCGAGCAGTACTTC.

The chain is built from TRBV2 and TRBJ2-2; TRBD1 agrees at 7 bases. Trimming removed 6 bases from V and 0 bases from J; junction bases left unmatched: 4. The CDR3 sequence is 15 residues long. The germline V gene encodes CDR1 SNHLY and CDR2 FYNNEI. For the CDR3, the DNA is TGTGCCAGCAGGCTCGGGACAGCGAACACCGGGGAGCTGTTTTTT. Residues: CASRLGTANTGELFF.

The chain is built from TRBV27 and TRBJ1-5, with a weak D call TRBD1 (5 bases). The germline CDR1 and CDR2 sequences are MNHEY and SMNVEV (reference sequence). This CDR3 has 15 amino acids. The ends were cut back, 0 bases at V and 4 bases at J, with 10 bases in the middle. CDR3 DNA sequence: TGTGCCAGCAGTTTATCAAACGACAGAAATCAGCCCCAGCATTTT. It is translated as CASSLSNDRNQPQHF.

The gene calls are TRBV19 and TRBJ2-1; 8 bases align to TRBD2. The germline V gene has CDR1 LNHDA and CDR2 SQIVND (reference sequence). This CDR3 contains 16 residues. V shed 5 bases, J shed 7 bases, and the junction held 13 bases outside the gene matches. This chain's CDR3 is CASSPSAGVTRNEQFF. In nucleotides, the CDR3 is TGTGCCAGTAGTCCCTCAGCGGGAGTCACGAGGAATGAGCAGTTCTTC.

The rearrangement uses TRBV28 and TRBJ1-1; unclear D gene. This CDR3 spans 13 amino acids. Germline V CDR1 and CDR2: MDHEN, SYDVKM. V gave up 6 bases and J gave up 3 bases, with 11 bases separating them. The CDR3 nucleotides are TGTGCCAGCAGAGCCGGGAGCCACACTGAAGCTTTCTTT. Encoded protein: CASRAGSHTEAFF.

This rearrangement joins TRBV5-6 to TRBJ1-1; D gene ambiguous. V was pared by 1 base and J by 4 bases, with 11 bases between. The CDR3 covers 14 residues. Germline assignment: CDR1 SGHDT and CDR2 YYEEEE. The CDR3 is CASSLYWAGTEAFF. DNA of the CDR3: TGTGCCAGCAGCTTGTACTGGGCCGGCACTGAAGCTTTCTTT.

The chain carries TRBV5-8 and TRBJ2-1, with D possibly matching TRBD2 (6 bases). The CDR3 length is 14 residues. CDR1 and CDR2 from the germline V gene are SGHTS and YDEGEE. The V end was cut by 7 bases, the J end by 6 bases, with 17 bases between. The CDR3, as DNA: TGTGCCAGCCCCGGAGGGGAAACATTCAATGAGCAGTTCTTC. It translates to CASPGGETFNEQFF.

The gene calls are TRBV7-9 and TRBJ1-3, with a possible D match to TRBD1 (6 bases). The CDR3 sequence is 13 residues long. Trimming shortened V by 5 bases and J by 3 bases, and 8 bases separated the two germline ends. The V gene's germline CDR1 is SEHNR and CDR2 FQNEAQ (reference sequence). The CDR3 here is CASSNRDGNTIYF. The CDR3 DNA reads TGTGCCAGCAGCAACAGGGATGGAAACACCATATATTTT. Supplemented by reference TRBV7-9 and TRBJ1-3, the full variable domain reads DTGVSQNPRHKITKRGQNVTFRCDPISEHNRLYWYRQTLGQGPEFLTYFQNEAQLEKSRLLSDRFSAERPKGSFSTLEIQRTEQGDSAMYLCASSNRDGNTIYFGEGSWLTVV.

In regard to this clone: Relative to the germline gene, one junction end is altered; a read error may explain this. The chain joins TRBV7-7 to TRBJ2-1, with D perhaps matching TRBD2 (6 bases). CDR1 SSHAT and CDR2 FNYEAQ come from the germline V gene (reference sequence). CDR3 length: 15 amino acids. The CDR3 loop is CASSASPGLYNEQFF. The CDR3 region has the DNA TGTGCTAGCAGCGCGAGCCCGGGACTCTACAATGAGCAGTTCTTC.

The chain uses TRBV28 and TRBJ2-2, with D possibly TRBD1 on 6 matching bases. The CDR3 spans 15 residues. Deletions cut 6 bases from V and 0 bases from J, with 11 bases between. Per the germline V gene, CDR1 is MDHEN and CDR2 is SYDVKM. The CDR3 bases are TGTGCCAGCAGCAGGGGTGGCGCGAACACCGGGGAGCTGTTTTTT. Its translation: CASSRGGANTGELFF.

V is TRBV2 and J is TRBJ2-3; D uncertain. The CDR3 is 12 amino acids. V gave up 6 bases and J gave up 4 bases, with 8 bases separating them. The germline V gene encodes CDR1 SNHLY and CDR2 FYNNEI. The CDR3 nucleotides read TGTGCCAGCAGGCAAACGGCAGATACGCAGTATTTT. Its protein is CASRQTADTQYF.

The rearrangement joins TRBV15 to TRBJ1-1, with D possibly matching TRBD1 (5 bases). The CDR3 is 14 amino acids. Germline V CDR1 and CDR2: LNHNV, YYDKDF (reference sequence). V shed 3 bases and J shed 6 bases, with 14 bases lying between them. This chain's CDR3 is CATSSVRQKSEAFF. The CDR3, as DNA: TGTGCCACCAGCAGTGTTCGACAGAAATCTGAAGCTTTCTTT.

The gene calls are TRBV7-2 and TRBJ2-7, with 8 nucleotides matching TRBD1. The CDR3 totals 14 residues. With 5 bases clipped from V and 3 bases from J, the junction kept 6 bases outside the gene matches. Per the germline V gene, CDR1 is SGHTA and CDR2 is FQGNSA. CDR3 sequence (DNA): TGTGCCAGCAGCCAGGGGGCGGTGTTCTACGAGCAGTACTTC. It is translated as CASSQGAVFYEQYF.

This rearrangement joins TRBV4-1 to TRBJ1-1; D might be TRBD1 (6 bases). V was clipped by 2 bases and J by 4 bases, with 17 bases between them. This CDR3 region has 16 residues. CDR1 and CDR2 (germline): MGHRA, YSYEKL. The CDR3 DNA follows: TGCGCCAGCAGCCAAACAGTCTTGAGGGGGGGCACTGAAGCTTTCTTT. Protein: CASSQTVLRGGTEAFF.

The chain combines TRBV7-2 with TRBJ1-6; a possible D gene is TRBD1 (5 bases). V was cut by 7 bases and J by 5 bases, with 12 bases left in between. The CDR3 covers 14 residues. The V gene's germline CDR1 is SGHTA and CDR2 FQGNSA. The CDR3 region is CASNKDRNNSPLHF. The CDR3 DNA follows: TGTGCCAGCAACAAAGACAGAAATAATTCACCCCTCCACTTT.

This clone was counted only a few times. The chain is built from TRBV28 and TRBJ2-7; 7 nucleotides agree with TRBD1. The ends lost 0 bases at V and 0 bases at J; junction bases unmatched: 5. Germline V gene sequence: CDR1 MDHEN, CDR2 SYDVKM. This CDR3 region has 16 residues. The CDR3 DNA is TGTGCCAGCAGTTTATGGAAGACAGGGTCCTCCTACGAGCAGTACTTC. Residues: CASSLWKTGSSYEQYF.

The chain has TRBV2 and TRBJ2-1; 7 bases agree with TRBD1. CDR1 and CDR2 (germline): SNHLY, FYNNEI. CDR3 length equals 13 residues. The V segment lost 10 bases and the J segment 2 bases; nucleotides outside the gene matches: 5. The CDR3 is CATYRGAYNEQFF. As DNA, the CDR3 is TGTGCCACCTACAGGGGAGCCTACAATGAGCAGTTCTTC.

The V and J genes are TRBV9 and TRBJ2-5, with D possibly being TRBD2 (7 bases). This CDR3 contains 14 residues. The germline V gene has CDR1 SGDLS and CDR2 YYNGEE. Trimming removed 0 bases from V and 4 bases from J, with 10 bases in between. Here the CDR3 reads CASSVEGGGETQYF. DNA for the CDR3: TGTGCCAGCAGCGTAGAGGGGGGGGGAGAGACCCAGTACTTC.

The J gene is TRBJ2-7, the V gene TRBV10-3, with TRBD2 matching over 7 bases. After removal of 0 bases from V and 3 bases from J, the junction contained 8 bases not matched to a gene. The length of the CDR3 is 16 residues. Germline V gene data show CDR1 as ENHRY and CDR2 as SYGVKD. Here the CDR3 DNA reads TGTGCCATCAGTGAGTCCCGGGCGGGGGTAATCTACGAGCAGTACTTC. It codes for CAISESRAGVIYEQYF.

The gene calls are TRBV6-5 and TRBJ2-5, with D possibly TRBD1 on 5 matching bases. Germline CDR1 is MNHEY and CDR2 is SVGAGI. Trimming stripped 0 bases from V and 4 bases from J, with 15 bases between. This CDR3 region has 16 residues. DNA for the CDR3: TGTGCCAGCAGTTACTCGTTTGCCAGGGTTTCAGAGACCCAGTACTTC. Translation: CASSYSFARVSETQYF.

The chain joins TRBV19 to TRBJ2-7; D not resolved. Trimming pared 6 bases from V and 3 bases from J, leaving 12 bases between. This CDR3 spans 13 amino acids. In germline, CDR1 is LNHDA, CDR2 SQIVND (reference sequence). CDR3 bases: TGTGCCAGTAGCCCTTCTATCGACTACGAGCAGTACTTC. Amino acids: CASSPSIDYEQYF.

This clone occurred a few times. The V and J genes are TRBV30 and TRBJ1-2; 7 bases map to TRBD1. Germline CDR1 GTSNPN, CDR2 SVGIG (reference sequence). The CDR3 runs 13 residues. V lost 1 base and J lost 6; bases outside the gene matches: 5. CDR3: CAWSAGGPNGYTF. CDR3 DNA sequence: TGTGCCTGGAGTGCAGGGGGGCCAAATGGCTACACCTTC.

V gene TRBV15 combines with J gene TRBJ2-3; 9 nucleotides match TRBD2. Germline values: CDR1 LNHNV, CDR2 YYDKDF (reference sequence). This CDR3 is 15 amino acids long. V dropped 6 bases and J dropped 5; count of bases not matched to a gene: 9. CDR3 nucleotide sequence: TGTGCCACCAGTAGCGGGAGACAGATCGGAGATACGCAGTATTTT. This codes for CATSSGRQIGDTQYF.

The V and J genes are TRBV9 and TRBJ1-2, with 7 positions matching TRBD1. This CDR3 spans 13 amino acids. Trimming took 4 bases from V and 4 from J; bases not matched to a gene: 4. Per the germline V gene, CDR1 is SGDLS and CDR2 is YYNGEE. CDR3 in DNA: TGTGCCAGCAGCCCACCAGGGGGCTATGGCTACACCTTC. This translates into CASSPPGGYGYTF.

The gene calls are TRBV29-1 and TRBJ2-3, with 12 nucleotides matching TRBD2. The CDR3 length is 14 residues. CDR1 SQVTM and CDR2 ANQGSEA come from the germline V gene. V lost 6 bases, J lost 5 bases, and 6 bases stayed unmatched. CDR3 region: CSVDGLAGQDTQYF. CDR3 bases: TGCAGCGTAGATGGACTAGCGGGACAAGATACGCAGTATTTT.